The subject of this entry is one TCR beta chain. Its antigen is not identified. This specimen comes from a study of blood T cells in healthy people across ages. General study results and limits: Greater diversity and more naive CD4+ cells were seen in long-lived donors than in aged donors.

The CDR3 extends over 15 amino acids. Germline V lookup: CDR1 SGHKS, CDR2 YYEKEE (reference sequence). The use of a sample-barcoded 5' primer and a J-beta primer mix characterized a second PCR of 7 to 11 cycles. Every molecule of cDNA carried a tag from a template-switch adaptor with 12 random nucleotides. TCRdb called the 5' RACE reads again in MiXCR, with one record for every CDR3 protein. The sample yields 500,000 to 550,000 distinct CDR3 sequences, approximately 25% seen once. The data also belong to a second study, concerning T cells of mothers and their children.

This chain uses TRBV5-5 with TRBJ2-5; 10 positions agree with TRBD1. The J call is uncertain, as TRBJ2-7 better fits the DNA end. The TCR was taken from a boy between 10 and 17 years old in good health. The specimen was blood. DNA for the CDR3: TGTGCCAGCAGCTTACCGGGACAGGGGATTTACGAGCAGTACTTC. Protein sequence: CASSLPGQGIYEQYF.